The present T cell receptor beta chain was sequenced within a study of blood T cell repertoires in COVID-19. Turning to the study itself: COVID-19 samples from acute and convalescent phases originated in the United States, Italy and Spain. PBMCs, B-cell-depleted T cells, or T cells provided the cDNA or gDNA that made up the material.

This clone came up a few times. The CDR3 is 14 amino acids. Trimming took 6 bases from V and 5 from J; bases not matched to a gene: 12. The V gene's germline CDR1 is SQVTM and CDR2 ANQGSEA. Original methodology: Reference gene primer amplification yielded estimated nucleated cell counts. TCRdb keeps only in-frame clones here, not all; method: immunoSEQ multiplex PCR. The DNA was the basis for D and trimming; V, J and clone size are from that table. The data contain 100,000 to 130,000 clones, more than 70% of them singletons. This TCR came from a human donor in a cohort sampled during active COVID-19. Sequenced material: peripheral blood. The chain carries TRBV29-1 and TRBJ2-5, with 7 bases matching TRBD2. The CDR3, as DNA: TGCAGCGTGTCTTCCTCTAGCGGCGGGGAGACCCAGTACTTC. Translation gives CSVSSSSGGETQYF.